These 4 T cell receptor beta chains were sequenced from one sample in a study of OX40 agonist ivuxolimab in advanced cancers. The data were produced by immunoSEQ multiplex PCR, yet TCRdb's version contains in-frame clones alone and is incomplete. The profile shows about 60,000 clones, 65% to 90% of them singletons. Specimen: CD4+ or CD8+ T cells sorted from blood, collected in a trial of the OX40 agonist ivuxolimab. These TCRs come from an adult with an advanced solid tumor such as melanoma, head and neck, liver or kidney cancer.

V usage is TRBV6-6 and J usage is TRBJ2-5, with 13 bases aligning to TRBD2. Germline V lookup: CDR1 MNHNY, CDR2 SVGAGI (reference sequence). V gave up 8 bases and J gave up 5 bases; unmatched junction bases: 8. CDR3 length: 15 residues. The CDR3 nucleotides read TGTGCCAGCGGCAGGACTAGCGGGAGTAGGGAGACCCAGTACTTC. The encoded protein is CASGRTSGSRETQYF.

The chain carries TRBV5-5 and TRBJ2-1, with TRBD2 identical over 9 bases. In germline, CDR1 is SGHKS, CDR2 YYEKEE (reference sequence). The CDR3 runs to 16 residues. V lost 2 bases, J lost 5 bases, and 8 bases stayed unmatched. The CDR3 loop reads CASSFYVSSGNNEQFF. The CDR3 DNA reads as TGTGCCAGCAGCTTTTATGTGTCTAGCGGGAACAATGAGCAGTTCTTC.

The CDR3 region has the DNA TGTGCCAGCAGCCAAGGGATCGGGGACATCCGCACAGATACGCAGTATTTT. Protein product: CASSQGIGDIRTDTQYF. The chain employs TRBV14 and TRBJ2-3, with D tentatively TRBD1 (6 bases). With 1 base removed from V and 1 base from J, the gap between germline ends came to 15 bases. The CDR3 totals 17 residues. Germline CDR1 and CDR2: SGHDN and FVKESK.

About this clone: At one of its ends the junction is not consistent with the germline gene, which may arise from a read error. The V and J genes are TRBV7-8 and TRBJ2-5; 7 bases line up with TRBD1. The CDR3 runs to 15 residues. Germline CDR1 is SGHVS and CDR2 is FQNEAQ. As DNA, the CDR3 is TGTGCCAGCAGTTTAGAACCGGGACAGTGGGAGACCCAGTACTTC. Its translation: CASSLEPGQWETQYF. The full variable domain, its missing parts supplied by reference TRBV7-8 and TRBJ2-5, is GAGVSQSPRYKVAKRGQDVALRCDPISGHVSLFWYQQALGQGPEFLTYFQNEAQLDKSGLPSDRFFAERPEGSVSTLKIQRTQQEDSAVYLCASSLEPGQWETQYFGPGTRLLVL.